The 25 T cell receptor beta chains listed next were all sequenced from one sample in a study of T cells after yellow fever vaccination. TCRdb redid the calling of the 5' RACE reads with MiXCR, one entry per CDR3 protein. The sample has some 300,000 distinct CDR3 sequences; 7.5% to 9% are singletons. The sample consisted of CD4+ T cells sorted from PBMCs, taken 5 days after the yellow fever booster vaccination. Receptors originate from a man aged 18 to 35 who received the YFV17D yellow fever vaccine.

This clonotype occurred a few times. V usage is TRBV12-3 or TRBV12-4 and J usage is TRBJ1-1; D unresolved. The CDR3 length is 13 residues. The V end was cut by 5 bases, the J end by 4 bases, with 11 bases between. CDR3 in amino acids: CASSGRGGTEAFF. The DNA of the CDR3 is TGTGCCAGCAGTGGCCGGGGTGGCACTGAAGCTTTCTTT.

The table lists this clonotype with a few counts. This chain links TRBV5-6 with TRBJ1-1; TRBD1 matches at 7 bases. The CDR3 is 14 amino acids. V gave up 5 bases and J gave up 6 bases; unmatched junction bases: 10. Germline values: CDR1 SGHDT, CDR2 YYEEEE. This CDR3 reads CASRSQGRDPEAFF. For the CDR3, the DNA is TGTGCCAGCAGGTCACAGGGGAGGGACCCTGAAGCTTTCTTT.

Points on this clonotype: A much larger clone is a single base away; this may be a read error. J is TRBJ1-2 and V is TRBV7-3, with D perhaps matching TRBD1 (5 bases). This CDR3 is 13 amino acids long. Trimming shortened V by 3 bases and J by 1 base, and 6 bases separated the two germline ends. From germline, CDR1 is SGHTA and CDR2 FQGTGA. The CDR3 protein is CASSLDINYGYTF. As DNA, the CDR3 is TGTGCCAGCAGCTTGGACATTAACTATGGCTACACCTTC.

V is TRBV2 and J is TRBJ1-5, with no clear D. V lost 1 base to trimming and J lost 4 bases, with 5 bases between them. CDR1 and CDR2 from the germline V gene are SNHLY and FYNNEI. CDR3 size: 13 residues. CDR3 sequence reads: CASSEGQNQPQHF. The CDR3 nucleotides read TGTGCCAGCAGTGAAGGCCAGAATCAGCCCCAGCATTTT.

This clonotype was seen more than once but under ten times. The CDR3 sequence is CASSWQRADTQYF. CDR3 in DNA: TGTGCCAGCAGTTGGCAGCGGGCAGATACGCAGTATTTT. The chain carries TRBV6-5 and TRBJ2-3; a possible D gene is TRBD2 (6 bases). CDR1 is MNHEY, CDR2 SVGAGI, per germline. V lost 4 bases to trimming and J lost 4 bases, with 9 bases between them. CDR3 size: 13 residues.

In its sample, this clonotype was seen a few times. CDR3 region: CASRAEGHQPQHF. In DNA, the CDR3 is TGTGCCAGCAGGGCCGAAGGTCATCAGCCCCAGCATTTT. The rearrangement joins TRBV2 to TRBJ1-5; D is unresolved. The V end lost 6 bases, the J end lost 5 bases, and 11 bases lay between the germline ends. CDR3 length: 13 amino acids. The germline gives CDR1 SNHLY, CDR2 FYNNEI.

This clonotype has at least ten counts. This sequence joins TRBV4-1 and TRBJ2-2; D remains ambiguous. The CDR3 runs to 13 residues. Trimming shortened V by 4 bases and J by 4 bases, and 7 bases separated the two germline ends. Germline lookup yields CDR1 MGHRA and CDR2 YSYEKL. The CDR3 coding sequence is TGCGCCAGCAGCCGGCTGGGCACCGGGGAGCTGTTTTTT. The encoded protein is CASSRLGTGELFF.

This clonotype appeared many times. The rearrangement uses TRBV4-2 and TRBJ2-5; TRBD1 or TRBD2 may be the D gene (5 bases each). CDR1 LGHNA and CDR2 YNFKEQ come from the germline V gene. The CDR3 loop spans 14 amino acids. V lost 0 bases and J lost 5, with 10 bases in between. The CDR3 reads CASSQEVWGETQYF. CDR3 sequence (DNA): TGTGCCAGCAGCCAAGAGGTGTGGGGGGAGACCCAGTACTTC.

This clonotype was found many times. The chain is built from TRBV5-1 and TRBJ1-3, with D unresolved. V lost 0 bases and J lost 2, with 3 bases in between. Germline lookup yields CDR1 SGHRS and CDR2 YFSETQ. CDR3 length: 13 residues. Written as DNA, the CDR3 is TGCGCCAGCAGCTTGGGGGCTGGAAACACCATATATTTT. Translation: CASSLGAGNTIYF. The whole variable domain, remainder taken from reference TRBV5-1 and TRBJ1-3, is KAGVTQTPRYLIKTRGQQVTLSCSPISGHRSVSWYQQTPGQGLQFLFEYFSETQRNKGNFPGRFSGRQFSNSRSEMNVSTLELGDSALYLCASSLGAGNTIYFGEGSWLTVV.

The chain is built from TRBV4-1 and TRBJ1-1; possibly TRBD1 for D (6 bases). This CDR3 contains 12 residues. V was pared by 3 bases and J by 8 bases, with 10 bases between. The germline V gene has CDR1 MGHRA and CDR2 YSYEKL. CDR3 coding DNA: TGCGCCAGCAGCCATCCTACAGGGGAAGCTTTCTTT. As protein: CASSHPTGEAFF.

This chain links TRBV4-3 with TRBJ2-3; no definite D call. Germline V gene data show CDR1 as LGHNA and CDR2 as YSLEER. V was trimmed by 0 bases and J by 6 bases, leaving 19 bases between them. The CDR3 has 17 residues. The CDR3 sequence: CASSQDLRQTVGDTQYF. CDR3 nucleotides: TGCGCCAGCAGCCAAGATTTGAGGCAGACTGTGGGGGATACGCAGTATTTT.

This clonotype was seen a handful of times. The genes are TRBV7-3 and TRBJ2-6; 8 nucleotides agree with TRBD2. V shed 2 bases and J 2 bases; nucleotides not matched to a gene: 2. The CDR3 runs to 16 residues. Germline CDR1 and CDR2: SGHTA and FQGTGA. The CDR3 bases are TGTGCCAGCAGCTTAGTTAGCGGGGCTGGGGCCAACGTCCTGACTTTC. Residues: CASSLVSGAGANVLTF.

The rearrangement links TRBV19 to TRBJ1-2, with D possibly matching TRBD1 (6 bases). CDR1 is LNHDA, CDR2 SQIVND, per germline (reference sequence). Trimming shortened V by 6 bases and J by 6 bases, and 11 bases separated the two germline ends. The CDR3 is 12 amino acids. CDR3 sequence: CASRTGGDGYTF. CDR3 nucleotide sequence: TGTGCCAGTAGAACGGGGGGCGATGGCTACACCTTC.

This clonotype was picked up a small number of times. The chain carries TRBV20-1 and TRBJ2-3, with D uncertain. The CDR3 has 11 amino acids. V lost 5 bases and J 4 bases, leaving 7 bases between the germline ends. Per the germline V gene, CDR1 is DFQATT and CDR2 is SNEGSKA (reference sequence). The CDR3 loop reads CSARVPDTQYF. The CDR3 DNA follows: TGCAGTGCTCGCGTCCCAGATACGCAGTATTTT.

The CDR3 DNA reads TGTGCCAGCAGCGTAGACCCGGGACTAGCGGGGAGAGAGACCCAGTACTTC. Protein: CASSVDPGLAGRETQYF. V usage is TRBV9 and J usage is TRBJ2-5; 13 bases fit TRBD2. V lost 0 bases to trimming and J lost 4 bases; unmatched junction nucleotides: 6. The germline gives CDR1 SGDLS, CDR2 YYNGEE. The CDR3 is 17 amino acids.

This clonotype was picked up a small number of times. V usage is TRBV7-9 and J usage is TRBJ1-2, with D unresolved. Germline V CDR1 and CDR2: SEHNR, FQNEAQ (reference sequence). The length of the CDR3 is 15 residues. V was clipped by 3 bases and J by 4 bases, with 15 bases between them. Written as DNA, the CDR3 is TGTGCCAGCAGCTTGGGCCAGTCCGGAGGCTATGGCTACACCTTC. This encodes CASSLGQSGGYGYTF.

This clonotype was found once. This chain connects TRBV12-5 to TRBJ1-5; D not resolved. Germline V gene lookup returns CDR1 LGHNT and CDR2 FRNRAP. The V gene lost 4 bases and the J gene lost 2 bases, with 15 bases spanning the gap. This CDR3 has 16 residues. CDR3 region: CASGSSPGVRNQPQHF. DNA for the CDR3: TGTGCTAGTGGTTCCTCACCGGGTGTTCGCAATCAGCCCCAGCATTTT.

This clonotype has a handful of counts. This chain links TRBV5-1 with TRBJ2-3, with TRBD1 matching 7 bases. CDR1 SGHRS and CDR2 YFSETQ come from the germline V gene. The V and J ends lost 7 bases and 2 bases, in that order; junction bases with no gene match: 10. CDR3 length: 15 residues. CDR3 in amino acids: CASCPGTANTDTQYF. As DNA, the CDR3 is TGCGCCAGCTGCCCCGGGACAGCAAACACAGATACGCAGTATTTT.

The chain joins TRBV3-1 to TRBJ2-5; TRBD2 matches 11 bases. This CDR3 is 15 amino acids long. J gave up 7 bases and V 1 base, and 5 bases lay outside the gene matches. Germline V gives CDR1 LGHDT, CDR2 YNNKEL (reference sequence). The CDR3 loop is CASSQGLAGTWTQYF. DNA for the CDR3: TGTGCCAGCAGCCAAGGACTAGCGGGGACATGGACCCAGTACTTC.

This clonotype was observed many times. The chain employs TRBV5-1 and TRBJ2-1, with TRBD2 identical over 9 bases. Germline V gene lookup returns CDR1 SGHRS and CDR2 YFSETQ. This CDR3 region has 15 residues. V was clipped by 0 bases and J by 7 bases; unmatched bases: 5. CDR3 coding DNA: TGCGCCAGCAGCTTGGTTAGCGGGGGCCTAAATGAGCAGTTCTTC. This encodes CASSLVSGGLNEQFF.

In its sample, this clonotype was seen a few times. J is TRBJ2-4 and V is TRBV6-2 or TRBV6-3; D unclear. Trimming stripped 8 bases from V and 0 bases from J, with 8 bases between. Germline V gene sequence: CDR1 MNHEY, CDR2 SVGEGT. The CDR3 covers 13 residues. CDR3 amino acids: CASANEAKNIQYF. The CDR3 DNA reads as TGTGCCAGCGCGAATGAAGCCAAAAACATTCAGTACTTC.

For the CDR3, the DNA is TGTGCCAGCAGCCCCACAGGGGGCAACTATGGCTACACCTTC. Residues: CASSPTGGNYGYTF. The V gene is TRBV7-3, the J gene TRBJ1-2; 9 bases are a match to TRBD1. V was clipped by 5 bases and J by 2 bases; unmatched bases: 3. This CDR3 has 14 amino acids. Germline V gene lookup returns CDR1 SGHTA and CDR2 FQGTGA.

This clonotype has a handful of counts. The V gene is TRBV24-1, the J gene TRBJ2-1, with TRBD2 as a possible D gene (5 bases). Trimming removed 3 bases from V and 1 base from J, with 12 bases in between. Germline V gene sequence: CDR1 KGHDR, CDR2 SFDVKD. This CDR3 has 16 residues. In DNA form, the CDR3 reads TGTGCCACCAGTGATGGACTGGCCCCTTCCTACAATGAGCAGTTCTTC. Its protein product is CATSDGLAPSYNEQFF.

This clonotype was picked up a small number of times. CDR3 residues: CASKTGTTTYNEQFF. CDR3 DNA sequence: TGTGCCAGTAAAACCGGGACTACTACCTACAATGAGCAGTTCTTC. The J gene is TRBJ2-1, the V gene TRBV5-6, with 7 nucleotides matching TRBD2. The CDR3 is 15 amino acids. The junction had 10 bases not matched to a gene; V was cut back by 8 bases and J by 2 bases. Germline V gives CDR1 SGHDT, CDR2 YYEEEE.

J is TRBJ2-1 and V is TRBV20-1; TRBD1 agrees at 11 bases. The CDR3 is made up of 15 amino acids. Trimming cost V 0 bases and J 6 bases; bases outside gene matches: 4. Germline CDR1 and CDR2: DFQATT and SNEGSKA (reference sequence). CDR3: CSARDRDRGTNEQFF. The CDR3 DNA follows: TGCAGTGCTAGAGATCGGGACAGGGGGACCAATGAGCAGTTCTTC.